This T cell receptor beta chain was identified in a study of blood T cell repertoires in COVID-19. Looking at the study overall: Researchers got acute and convalescent COVID-19 samples from the United States, Italy and Spain. PBMCs, B-cell-depleted T cells, or T cells were the source of the cDNA or gDNA that made up the material.

Produced via immunoSEQ multiplex PCR; TCRdb's table is partial and in-frame only. Of tens of thousands of clones in the sample, 60% to 80% were seen once. CDR3 length: 13 amino acids. Trimming took 5 bases from V and 4 from J, leaving 12 bases between them. Germline loops: CDR1 SQVTM, CDR2 ANQGSEA. Source material: peripheral blood. This chain uses TRBV29-1 with TRBJ2-1; possibly TRBD2 for D (6 bases). This TCR was sampled from a woman in her 70s with active or convalescent COVID-19. CDR3 residues: CSVQGDFYNEQFF. The CDR3 coding sequence is TGCAGCGTTCAAGGGGACTTTTACAATGAGCAGTTCTTC.